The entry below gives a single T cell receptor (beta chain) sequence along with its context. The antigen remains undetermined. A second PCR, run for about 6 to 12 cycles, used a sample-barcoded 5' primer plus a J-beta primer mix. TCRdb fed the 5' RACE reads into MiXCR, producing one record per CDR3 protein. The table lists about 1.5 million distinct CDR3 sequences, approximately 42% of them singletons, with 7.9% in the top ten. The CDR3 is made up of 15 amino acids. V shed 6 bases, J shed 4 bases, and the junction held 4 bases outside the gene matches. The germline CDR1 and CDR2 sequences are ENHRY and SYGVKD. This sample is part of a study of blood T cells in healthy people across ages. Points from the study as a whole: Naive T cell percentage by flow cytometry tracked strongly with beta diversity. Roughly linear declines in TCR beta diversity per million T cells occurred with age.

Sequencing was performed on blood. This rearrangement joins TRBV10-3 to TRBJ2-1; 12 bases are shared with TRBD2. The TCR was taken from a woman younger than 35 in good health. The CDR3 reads CAISELAGGYNEQFF. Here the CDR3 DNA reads TGTGCCATCAGCGAACTAGCGGGGGGTTACAATGAGCAGTTCTTC.